The present entry profiles one T cell receptor (beta chain) with its context. The source of the sample is a study of blood T cell repertoires in COVID-19. V gave up 1 base and J gave up 2 bases; unmatched junction bases: 2. Germline CDR1 reads SGHTA; CDR2 reads FQGNSA. The CDR3 spans 15 residues. In the source study's methods: Cell counts per sample came from amplifying reference gene primers. Method: immunoSEQ multiplex PCR; TCRdb's copy keeps in-frame clones and lacks some. The V and J calls and clone size come from that table; D and trimming were worked out from the DNA. The table records about 260,000 clones, 86% of them present only once.

The clonotype comes from a young man with active or convalescent COVID-19. Specimen: peripheral blood. This chain joins TRBV7-2 and TRBJ2-3; 8 bases line up with TRBD2. The CDR3 nucleotides read TGTGCCAGCAGCTTAGGCGGGGGGCCCACAGATACGCAGTATTTT. Amino acids: CASSLGGGPTDTQYF.